This T cell receptor (beta chain) is drawn from a study of neoadjuvant nivolumab and ipilimumab in lung cancer. Germline CDR1 is SEHNR and CDR2 is FQNEAQ (reference sequence). This CDR3 contains 15 residues. Trimming removed 1 base from V and 2 bases from J, with 10 bases in between. Here immunoSEQ multiplex PCR was the method, and the copy in TCRdb shows in-frame clones only, minus some. In the table there are 25,000 to 30,000 clones, about 85% of which are singletons. The receptor was isolated from an adult with non-small cell lung cancer. The chain is built from TRBV7-9 and TRBJ2-3; possible D gene TRBD1, 5 bases. Source: peripheral blood, taken before neoadjuvant nivolumab, alone or with ipilimumab. The CDR3, as DNA: TGTGCCAGCAGCTTAGTGGGGCCAGCCACAGATACGCAGTATTTT. Translated, it gives CASSLVGPATDTQYF.